The present TCR beta chain was sequenced within a study of graft-versus-host responses after intestinal transplantation. Whole-study context: The transplants performed in recipients were multivisceral, liver-intestinal, or isolated intestinal. Anti-thymocyte globulin served as induction for all recipients, who then took tacrolimus and steroids for 3 to 4 years. Study-level points and caveats: Marrow from the recipient contained GvH clones, some of which had appeared first in ileum or blood. The highest levels of circulating GvH clones went along with early declines in HvG clones after transplant.

Clones were sequenced by immunoSEQ multiplex PCR, and TCRdb holds only the in-frame ones, with some missing. Here the sample spans around 120,000 clones, approximately 95% being singletons. This CDR3 comprises 16 residues. Germline assignment: CDR1 SGDLS and CDR2 YYNGEE. The ends lost 0 bases at V and 8 bases at J; junction bases unmatched: 10. In regard to this clone: Its antigen is not identified.

Here the sequenced sample was unstimulated CD8+ T cells sorted from spleen or lymph node cells, taken before intestinal transplant. V is TRBV9 and J is TRBJ1-4, with TRBD1 identical over 7 bases. This TCR was sampled from a human donor who received an intestinal transplant. CDR3 sequence reads: CASSVEGGGGQEKLFF. As DNA, the CDR3 is TGTGCCAGCAGCGTAGAAGGAGGGGGCGGACAGGAAAAACTGTTTTTT.